Each of the 10 T cell receptor beta chains below was sequenced from the same sample in a study of control samples from healthy donors and cancer patients. The repertoire was sequenced with immunoSEQ multiplex PCR; TCRdb's copy has only in-frame clones and lacks some. The repertoire holds roughly 370,000 clones, with roughly 90% as singletons. The sample consisted of PBMCs. The receptor set was obtained from a man aged 35-49 years with head and neck cancer.

The gene calls are TRBV6-5 and TRBJ2-7, with 7 bases identical to TRBD1. The germline gives CDR1 MNHEY, CDR2 SVGAGI. This CDR3 is built from 14 residues. V shed 7 bases, J shed 0 bases, and the junction held 6 bases outside the gene matches. CDR3 DNA: TGTGCCAGCATACAGACAGGGAGCTCCTACGAGCAGTACTTC. This gives the protein CASIQTGSSYEQYF.

The chain recombines TRBV6-5 with TRBJ1-4, with D unresolved. The germline V gene encodes CDR1 MNHEY and CDR2 SVGAGI. The CDR3 length is 15 residues. Deletions cut 5 bases from V and 0 bases from J, with 10 bases between. CDR3 nucleotide sequence: TGTGCCAGCAGTCCGGCAAACCCAACTAATGAAAAACTGTTTTTT. Translation: CASSPANPTNEKLFF.

This chain connects TRBV10-1 to TRBJ2-2, with TRBD2 matching 12 bases. V lost 2 bases to trimming and J lost 3 bases; unmatched junction nucleotides: 4. The CDR3 totals 17 residues. CDR1 WNHNN and CDR2 SYGVQD come from the germline V gene (reference sequence). The CDR3, as DNA: TGCGCCAGCAGTGAGACTGGACTAGCGGGGTACACCGGGGAGCTGTTTTTT. Protein sequence: CASSETGLAGYTGELFF.

The V call is TRBV15, the J call TRBJ2-5, with 11 bases matching TRBD2. V lost 5 bases to trimming and J lost 5 bases; unmatched junction nucleotides: 10. In germline, CDR1 is LNHNV, CDR2 YYDKDF (reference sequence). The CDR3 is 16 amino acids. CDR3 loop: CATSLRLAGSVETQYF. CDR3 in DNA: TGTGCCACCAGCCTCCGACTAGCGGGAAGTGTGGAGACCCAGTACTTC. The full variable domain, its missing parts supplied by reference TRBV15 and TRBJ2-5, is DAMVIQNPRYQVTQFGKPVTLSCSQTLNHNVMYWYQQKSSQAPKLLFHYYDKDFNNEADTPDNFQSRRPNTSFCFLDIRSPGLGDTAMYLCATSLRLAGSVETQYFGPGTRLLVL.

V gene TRBV7-3 combines with J gene TRBJ2-3, with 8 bases matching TRBD2. V dropped 2 bases and J dropped 7; count of bases not matched to a gene: 14. The CDR3 covers 17 residues. Germline V gene data show CDR1 as SGHTA and CDR2 as FQGTGA. In DNA form, the CDR3 reads TGTGCCAGCAGCTTAGAGGCGGTCCTAAGCGGGAGAAATACGCAGTATTTT. As protein: CASSLEAVLSGRNTQYF.

The rearrangement joins TRBV28 to TRBJ2-3; 9 nucleotides line up with TRBD1. Trimming at V came to 6 bases and at J to 9 bases, leaving 10 bases not matched to a gene. The CDR3 extends over 14 amino acids. In germline, CDR1 is MDHEN, CDR2 SYDVKM. CDR3 DNA: TGTGCCAGCAGAAGACAGGGGGGGATGTTCACGCAGTATTTT. Translation gives CASRRQGGMFTQYF.

The chain links TRBV28 to TRBJ2-7; a weak D match, TRBD1 (7 bases). Deletions cut 6 bases from V and 9 bases from J, with 27 bases between. The CDR3 has 16 residues. CDR1 and CDR2 from the germline V gene are MDHEN and SYDVKM. CDR3 nucleotide sequence: TGTGCCAGCAGGGGCAGGGGGGCCCTCCTGTTGAAGGGGCAGTACTTC. Translation: CASRGRGALLLKGQYF.

This clone was found once. The chain links TRBV27 to TRBJ1-6, with D unclear. Between the trimmed V and J ends, which lost 0 bases and 10 bases, there was a span of 10 bases. The CDR3 consists of 14 residues. The germline CDR1 and CDR2 sequences are MNHEY and SMNVEV (reference sequence). CDR3 residues: CASSLSGIGSPLHF. CDR3 DNA: TGTGCCAGCAGTTTATCAGGGATCGGATCACCCCTCCACTTT.

This CDR3 is CASSPRLRVRENIQYF. The CDR3 nucleotides are TGTGCCAGCAGCCCCAGGTTAAGGGTTCGGGAAAACATTCAGTACTTC. V and J are TRBV11-2 and TRBJ2-4; D is ambiguous. The CDR3 is 16 amino acids. Trimming removed 5 bases from V and 5 bases from J, with 19 bases in between. Germline CDR1 reads SGHAT; CDR2 reads FQNNGV.

The J gene is TRBJ2-5, the V gene TRBV3-1 (or the pseudogene TRBV3-2); D ambiguous. V was pared by 8 bases and J by 3 bases, with 4 bases between. Per germline, CDR1 LGHDT and CDR2 YNNKEL (reference sequence). This CDR3 spans 10 amino acids. This chain's CDR3 is CASGKETQYF. In DNA form, the CDR3 reads TGTGCCAGCGGAAAAGAGACCCAGTACTTC.